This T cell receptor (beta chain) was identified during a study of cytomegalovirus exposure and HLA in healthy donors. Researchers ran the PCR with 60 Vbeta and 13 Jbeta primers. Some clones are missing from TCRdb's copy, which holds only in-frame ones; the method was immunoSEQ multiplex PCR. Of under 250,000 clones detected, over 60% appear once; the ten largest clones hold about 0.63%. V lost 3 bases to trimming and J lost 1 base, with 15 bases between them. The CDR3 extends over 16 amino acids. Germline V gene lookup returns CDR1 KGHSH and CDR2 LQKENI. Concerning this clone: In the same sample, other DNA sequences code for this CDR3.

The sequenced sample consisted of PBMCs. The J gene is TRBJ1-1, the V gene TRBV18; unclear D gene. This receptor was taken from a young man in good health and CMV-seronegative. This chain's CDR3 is CASSPHPPGGNTEAFF. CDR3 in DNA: TGTGCCAGCTCACCCCACCCCCCCGGCGGGAACACTGAAGCTTTCTTT.